Shown below are 16 T cell receptor beta chains from a single sample sequenced in a study of CD8 T cells in Susac syndrome (dated by TCRdb to about 2019). Libraries were constructed by the immunoSEQ multiplex PCR assay. RNA was extracted using the RNeasy kit, and roughly 0.5 to 1 microgram was reverse transcribed with random hexamers. TCRdb reprocessing: public reads trimmed at Q25 with fastp, clones called with MiXCR, in-frame beta chains kept. Every distinct CDR3 protein forms one entry, paired with its most common genes and DNA. This sample has approximately 190,000 distinct CDR3 sequences in its table, and around nine tenths of those were observed once. About 0.1% of the sample belongs to the ten largest clones. The sample consisted of CD4+ T cells from PBMCs. These TCRs come from a human donor with Susac syndrome.

The V gene is TRBV12-3 or TRBV12-4, the J gene TRBJ1-1, with unresolved D. The CDR3 has 13 amino acids. V was cut by 1 base and J by 6 bases, with 9 bases left in between. The CDR3 DNA sequence: TGTGCCAGCAGTTTAGGAGGGATAGCTGAAGCTTTCTTT. It translates to CASSLGGIAEAFF.

This clonotype was recorded once. The CDR3 loop reads CSASPLAGGEQYF. The CDR3 DNA is TGCAGCGCCTCCCCCCTAGCGGGAGGAGAGCAGTACTTC. The gene calls are TRBV29-1 and TRBJ2-7; 11 nucleotides line up with TRBD2. The CDR3 extends over 13 amino acids. V lost 7 bases and J lost 7; bases outside the gene matches: 9. Germline V lookup: CDR1 SQVTM, CDR2 ANQGSEA.

V and J are TRBV7-9 and TRBJ2-3; TRBD1 or TRBD2 may be the D gene (5 bases each). The germline V gene encodes CDR1 SEHNR and CDR2 FQNEAQ (reference sequence). Trimming took 6 bases from V and 2 from J, leaving 12 bases between them. The CDR3 contains 14 residues. The CDR3 reads CASSPGTITDTQYF. Written as DNA, the CDR3 is TGTGCCAGCAGTCCTGGGACCATCACAGATACGCAGTATTTT.

The rearrangement links TRBV12-3 or TRBV12-4 to TRBJ2-2; possibly TRBD1 for D (6 bases). This CDR3 contains 15 residues. The V end was cut by 6 bases, the J end by 1 base, with 12 bases between. The CDR3 sequence is CASRESGQNTGELFF. The CDR3 coding sequence is TGTGCCAGCAGGGAGTCGGGACAGAACACCGGGGAGCTGTTTTTT.

This chain uses TRBV12-3 or TRBV12-4 with TRBJ1-4; D gene ambiguous. Trimming cost V 6 bases and J 0 bases, with 8 bases left between them. This CDR3 spans 14 amino acids. The CDR3 region has the DNA TGTGCCAGCAGAGGTAGTTCAACTAATGAAAAACTGTTTTTT. It encodes CASRGSSTNEKLFF.

V is TRBV20-1 and J is TRBJ2-1; D is unclear. The V end was cut by 4 bases, the J end by 4 bases, with 11 bases between. The germline CDR1 and CDR2 sequences are DFQATT and SNEGSKA (reference sequence). The CDR3 totals 13 residues. CDR3 coding DNA: TGCAGTGCTACCCTCACCCTGTACAATGAGCAGTTCTTC. Residues: CSATLTLYNEQFF.

The chain is built from TRBV7-9 and TRBJ2-3, with 11 bases aligning to TRBD1. The germline gives CDR1 SEHNR, CDR2 FQNEAQ (reference sequence). This CDR3 region has 16 residues. V dropped 5 bases and J dropped 4; count of bases not matched to a gene: 8. CDR3 residues: CASSPRGQGVSDTQYF. As DNA, the CDR3 is TGTGCCAGCAGCCCGCGGGGACAGGGGGTGTCAGATACGCAGTATTTT.

This CDR3 is CASSPGDSETQYF. The CDR3 DNA reads as TGTGCCAGCTCACCCGGTGATTCAGAGACCCAGTACTTC. This rearrangement joins TRBV18 to TRBJ2-5; D is uncertain. Germline CDR1 is KGHSH and CDR2 is LQKENI. V was clipped by 3 bases and J by 4 bases, with 9 bases between them. The CDR3 extends over 13 amino acids. The full variable domain, in which reference TRBV18 and TRBJ2-5 provide the parts outside the CDR3, is NAGVMQNPRHLVRRRGQEARLRCSPMKGHSHVYWYRQLPEEGLKFMVYLQKENIIDESGMPKERFSAEFPKEGPSILRIQQVVRGDSAAYFCASSPGDSETQYFGPGTRLLVL.

The rearrangement uses TRBV28 and TRBJ2-3, with D tentatively TRBD1 (6 bases). The germline V gene has CDR1 MDHEN and CDR2 SYDVKM. The ends were cut back, 7 bases at V and 8 bases at J, with 22 bases in the middle. CDR3 length: 15 residues. The CDR3 bases are TGTGCCAGCACCTCTTTAGGGGGACCTCACGGTACGCAGTATTTT. Residues: CASTSLGGPHGTQYF.

The CDR3 region is CASTRTGTSFHEQYF. CDR3 coding DNA: TGTGCCAGCACCCGAACCGGGACTAGCTTCCACGAGCAGTACTTC. This chain joins TRBV25-1 and TRBJ2-7; 9 positions agree with TRBD2. The length of the CDR3 is 15 residues. V was clipped by 7 bases and J by 5 bases; unmatched bases: 12. Germline loops: CDR1 MGHDK, CDR2 SYGVNS.

J is TRBJ1-1 and V is TRBV20-1; D is undetermined. Germline assignment: CDR1 DFQATT and CDR2 SNEGSKA (reference sequence). The CDR3 has 13 amino acids. The V and J ends lost 3 bases and 4 bases respectively, with 12 bases between them. The CDR3 here is CSARRGIGTEAFF. In DNA, the CDR3 is TGCAGTGCTAGGCGGGGAATAGGCACTGAAGCTTTCTTT.

The chain carries TRBV4-2 and TRBJ2-3, with D possibly matching TRBD2 (6 bases). Trimming pared 0 bases from V and 0 bases from J, leaving 22 bases between. The CDR3 runs 20 residues. Germline V gives CDR1 LGHNA, CDR2 YNFKEQ. CDR3 region: CASSQDTMRLEGTSTDTQYF. The CDR3 DNA is TGTGCCAGCAGCCAAGACACGATGAGACTAGAGGGAACTAGCACAGATACGCAGTATTTT.

The chain links TRBV20-1 to TRBJ2-3, with D perhaps TRBD1 or TRBD2 (5 bases each). Germline CDR1 is DFQATT and CDR2 is SNEGSKA (reference sequence). Trimming left V 0 bases short and J 2 bases short, with 9 bases between. The CDR3 length is 14 residues. CDR3 sequence reads: CSARDSGTTDTQYF. DNA for the CDR3: TGCAGTGCTAGAGATTCGGGGACCACAGATACGCAGTATTTT.

This rearrangement joins TRBV29-1 to TRBJ2-5, with no clear D. Between the trimmed V and J ends, which lost 1 base and 10 bases, there was a span of 13 bases. This CDR3 has 12 amino acids. Germline V gives CDR1 SQVTM, CDR2 ANQGSEA. The CDR3 coding sequence is TGCAGCGTTGAAGGGGTCCTCTCGGGCCAGTACTTC. It codes for CSVEGVLSGQYF.

V and J are TRBV6-5 and TRBJ1-4; tentative D call: TRBD1 (5 bases). Between the trimmed V and J ends, which lost 5 bases and 8 bases, there was a span of 15 bases. The CDR3 totals 14 residues. CDR1 is MNHEY and CDR2 is SVGAGI in the germline V gene. CDR3 sequence (DNA): TGTGCCAGCAGTCTGGGGGATGCGAGGGAAAAACTGTTTTTT. Translated, it gives CASSLGDAREKLFF.

The rearrangement links TRBV6-1 to TRBJ2-3, with 9 bases aligning to TRBD2. CDR1 is MNHNS and CDR2 is SASEGT in the germline V gene. The CDR3 extends over 16 amino acids. The V gene end was trimmed by 5 bases and the J gene end by 8 bases; junction bases not matched to a gene: 14. The CDR3 loop is CASSPLRETAGGTQYF. Written as DNA, the CDR3 is TGTGCCAGCAGTCCCCTTAGGGAAACAGCGGGAGGTACGCAGTATTTT.